Shown below are 14 T cell receptor beta chains from a single sample sequenced in a study of Graves' ophthalmopathy and Graves' hyperthyroidism. Amplification from RNA transcripts yielded the TCR beta CDR3 regions. Second-round multiplex PCR came after a first-round RT-PCR that employed HTBI primers. TCRdb passed the multiplex PCR reads through MiXCR, listing each CDR3 protein once. The profile shows 200,000 to 300,000 distinct CDR3 sequences, 40% to 50% of them singletons. Specimen: peripheral blood. All receptors derive from an adult man with Graves' ophthalmopathy.

The genes are TRBV10-3 and TRBJ2-7; D is perhaps TRBD1 (5 bases). The germline V gene encodes CDR1 ENHRY and CDR2 SYGVKD. V was trimmed by 10 bases and J by 6 bases, leaving 31 bases between them. The CDR3 is 17 amino acids. The CDR3 sequence: CASSISGRAGILSEQYF. The CDR3 nucleotides read TGTGCCAGCAGCATCAGTGGACGAGCAGGGATCCTCTCCGAGCAGTACTTC.

This chain connects TRBV7-2 to TRBJ2-7; D is tentatively TRBD1 or TRBD2 (5 bases each). Per the germline V gene, CDR1 is SGHTA and CDR2 is FQGNSA. V dropped 5 bases and J dropped 3 bases, with 17 bases sitting between them. The CDR3 loop spans 15 amino acids. In nucleotides, the CDR3 is TGTGCCAGCAGCCAAGACCCCGGGACCCTCTACGAGCAGTACTTC. It is translated as CASSQDPGTLYEQYF.

The J gene is TRBJ1-5, the V gene TRBV6-4; TRBD1 is a possible D gene (6 bases). From germline, CDR1 is MRHNA and CDR2 SNTAGT. CDR3 length equals 16 residues. V lost 4 bases and J lost 5, with 18 bases in between. CDR3 residues: CASSATNAGDHQPQHF. The DNA for the CDR3 is TGTGCCAGCAGTGCCACGAATGCAGGGGATCATCAGCCCCAGCATTTT.

This clonotype was observed a few times. This sequence joins TRBV10-3 and TRBJ2-2; D may be TRBD1 or TRBD2 (5 bases each). Germline V CDR1 and CDR2: ENHRY, SYGVKD. The CDR3 has 17 residues. Trimming shortened V by 4 bases and J by 0 bases, and 15 bases separated the two germline ends. CDR3 residues: CAISGPGRSSNTGELFF. CDR3 coding DNA: TGTGCCATCAGTGGTCCGGGACGCTCCTCGAACACCGGGGAGCTGTTTTTT.

This clonotype was picked up a small number of times. The chain carries TRBV5-1 and TRBJ2-7; D uncertain. Germline CDR1 is SGHRS and CDR2 is YFSETQ. Trimming pared 0 bases from V and 2 bases from J, leaving 9 bases between. The CDR3 covers 14 residues. The CDR3 loop reads CASSLVSGAYEQYF. In nucleotides, the CDR3 is TGCGCCAGCAGCTTGGTTTCCGGAGCCTACGAGCAGTACTTC.

This clonotype showed up just once. The chain links TRBV4-1 to TRBJ1-2, with 11 bases identical to TRBD1. The CDR3 totals 17 residues. Germline trimming cut 3 bases from V and 7 bases from J; bases unmatched to any gene: 13. CDR1 and CDR2 (germline): MGHRA, YSYEKL. DNA for the CDR3: TGCGCCAGCAGCCAGGTGCCCTTAGGACAGGGGGCGGGTGGCTACACCTTC. Residues: CASSQVPLGQGAGGYTF.

As to this clonotype: An end of the junction does not agree with germline; a read error may underlie this. The chain couples TRBV15 to TRBJ2-5, with D maybe TRBD2 (5 bases). Germline loops: CDR1 LNHNV, CDR2 YYDKDF (reference sequence). This CDR3 is 17 amino acids long. The CDR3 DNA follows: TGTGCCACCAGCAGAGAGGGCCGAGACAACGGGAAAGAGACCCAGTGCTTC. It codes for CATSREGRDNGKETQCF. Supplemented by reference TRBV15 and TRBJ2-5, the full variable domain reads DAMVIQNPRYQVTQFGKPVTLSCSQTLNHNVMYWYQQKSSQAPKLLFHYYDKDFNNEADTPDNFQSRRPNTSFCFLDIRSPGLGDTAMYLCATSREGRDNGKETQCFGPGTRLLVL.

This clonotype was detected many times. The rearrangement joins TRBV7-2 to TRBJ1-2, with D unclear. CDR3 size: 12 residues. The germline V gene encodes CDR1 SGHTA and CDR2 FQGNSA. Trimming cost V 1 base and J 4 bases, with 4 bases left between them. The CDR3 here is CASSLVGYGYTF. The CDR3, as DNA: TGTGCCAGCAGCTTAGTTGGCTATGGCTACACCTTC.

The chain is built from TRBV11-2 and TRBJ2-5, with 8 bases that match TRBD2. The CDR3 extends over 12 amino acids. Germline CDR1 SGHAT, CDR2 FQNNGV. The junction had 7 bases not matched to a gene; V was cut back by 6 bases and J by 10 bases. The CDR3 here is CASSPRSGGQYF. The CDR3 DNA is TGTGCCAGCAGTCCTCGAAGCGGGGGCCAGTACTTC.

The rearrangement uses TRBV5-8 and TRBJ2-7; tentatively, D is TRBD2 (7 bases). Germline-derived CDR1 and CDR2 are SGHTS and YDEGEE. CDR3 length: 14 residues. Trimming shortened V by 5 bases and J by 5 bases, and 17 bases separated the two germline ends. CDR3 region: CASSRLARGHEQYF. The CDR3 coding sequence is TGTGCCAGCAGTAGACTAGCCAGGGGCCACGAGCAGTACTTC.

The chain is built from TRBV20-1 and TRBJ2-2; 10 bases fit TRBD1. This CDR3 comprises 16 residues. V shed 6 bases, J shed 1 base, and the junction held 8 bases outside the gene matches. Germline loops: CDR1 DFQATT, CDR2 SNEGSKA (reference sequence). Here the CDR3 DNA reads TGCAGTGCCCCTGAGGACAGGGGGTTGAACACCGGGGAGCTGTTTTTT. It is translated as CSAPEDRGLNTGELFF.

This clonotype has a count of ten or more. CDR3: CASRPTGLNQPQHF. CDR3 DNA sequence: TGTGCCAGCAGGCCGACAGGACTGAATCAGCCCCAGCATTTT. The V and J genes are TRBV2 and TRBJ1-5; maybe TRBD1 (6 bases). The CDR3 runs to 14 residues. V lost 6 bases to trimming and J lost 4 bases, with 13 bases between them. CDR1 is SNHLY, CDR2 FYNNEI, per germline.

The rearrangement links TRBV20-1 to TRBJ2-7, with a possible D match to TRBD1 (6 bases). The CDR3 is 15 amino acids. Germline assignment: CDR1 DFQATT and CDR2 SNEGSKA (reference sequence). V lost 3 bases and J 0 bases, leaving 15 bases between the germline ends. The CDR3 here is CSASGQTESSYEQYF. The CDR3 DNA follows: TGCAGTGCTAGCGGACAGACTGAGAGCTCCTACGAGCAGTACTTC.

The V and J genes are TRBV6-5 and TRBJ2-7; the match to TRBD2 covers 11 bases. CDR3 size: 14 residues. V trimming: 0 bases; J trimming: 7 bases; junction bases outside the gene matches: 2. Per germline, CDR1 MNHEY and CDR2 SVGAGI. The CDR3 loop reads CASSYSIAGGEQYF. CDR3 sequence (DNA): TGTGCCAGCAGTTACTCGATAGCGGGGGGGGAGCAGTACTTC.